The T cell receptor (beta chain) described here comes from a study of T cell responses to AZD1222 COVID-19 vaccine (TCRdb year 2021). A note on the overall study: A total of just over 230 trial participants underwent TCR sequencing, of whom about 210 had received two doses of AZD1222 and approximately 25 had received two doses of the MenACWY control vaccine. Trial participants were enrolled into age subgroups of 18-55, 56-69 and 70-plus years, which contained around 150, 29 and 61 TCR-sequenced participants, respectively. On the study overall, not on this receptor specifically: Reportedly, almost half of the unique spike-specific TCRs recognized epitopes lying outside the regions that are mutated in the B.1.351 and B.1.1.7 variants. Participants were mostly white British and included more females than males, and it was suggested by the authors that clonal diversity may have been underestimated. The whole spike protein was spanned by vaccine-associated CD4 TCRs, and dominant responses were seen in regions 160-218 and 743-854. No day 14 peak-response samples were available, so repertoires were characterized only after the peak T cell response. In the small 56-69-year group, the increase in depth fell short of significance, most likely because of low power. Only five or six AZD1222 recipients were SARS-CoV-2 seropositive at baseline, limiting conclusions about previously exposed vaccinees. A significant rise in spike-specific TCR breadth and depth was observed after two AZD1222 doses relative to day 0 and relative to MenACWY recipients.

Notes on this clone: Its antigen is unknown. No much larger clonotype is one base removed from it; base qualities were not supplied.

The CDR3 regions of human TCRbeta chains were analyzed by immunosequencing. Regarding the original processing steps: TCRs in the repertoires were matched against a reference library of SARS-CoV-2-specific TCRs that had been generated with the MIRA antigen-specificity platform. Breadth was defined as the fraction of unique TCRs that were SARS-CoV-2-associated, and depth was defined as the fraction of total T cells that were SARS-CoV-2-associated. Using the MIRA data, every spike-specific TCR was mapped to the spike region that the TCR reacted to and assigned to either a CD4 or a CD8 class. Log10-transformed breadth and depth values were compared by one-way ANOVA with Sidak's multiple comparisons tests. Drawn from immuneACCESS, this table holds only the in-frame rearrangements with V and J called that TCRdb kept. Clones are partly lost; checked studies trace under half to an unresolved V gene and leave the rest unexplained. The DNA was the basis for D and trimming; V, J and clone size are from that table. The sample records over 110,000 clones, 92% of which are singletons. About 9.4% of the sample belongs to the ten largest clones.

What the time point label conveys for this sample: about 28 days (+/-7) after the second vaccine dose. AZD1222 recipients whose second dose came at about 4 weeks and those whose second dose came at about 12 weeks were combined into one group, since spike-specific TCR depth and breadth did not differ between the two schedules. Vaccinee samples were obtained from the UK trials COV001 and COV002, which included a single-blind randomized controlled phase 2/3 trial of AZD1222 (ChAdOx1 nCoV-19) in healthy adults. Trial participant PBMC samples were collected at day 0 and day 28 after the second dose for TCRbeta chain sequencing. CDR1 and CDR2 are read off the germline V gene (reference sequence) as SEHNR and FQNEAQ. The CDR3 starts with the cysteine, ends with the phenylalanine, and has 19 residues. Here the CDR3 DNA is all that survives: 57 bases in frame from base 1. Unmatched junction bases come to 12, with V trimmed by 5 bases and J by 4 bases.

This sequence originates from an adult who received the AZD1222 COVID-19 vaccine. The sequencing used peripheral blood, collected 28 days after the second AZD1222 dose. The chain couples TRBV7-9 to TRBJ2-2, and 14 junctional nucleotides match TRBD2. The DNA sequence is as follows: TGTGCCAGCAGCCATACACCGGGACTAGCGGGAGTGATCACCGGGGAGCTGTTTTTT. The translation is CASSHTPGLAGVITGELFF.